This entry is about one T cell receptor beta chain. Under the authors' procedure: Reference gene primers were amplified, and this amplification served to estimate nucleated cell counts. Data came from immunoSEQ multiplex PCR; TCRdb stores just in-frame clones and leaves some out. D and trimming were read from the DNA, whereas the V and J calls and clone size are those reported in that table. The table includes 150,000 to 200,000 clones, 82% detected once. Participant age was roughly 18 to 95 years, and participants resided in about two dozen US areas. This entry belongs to a study of blood T cell repertoires in COVID-19. Background on the study: Sources were T cells, B-cell-depleted T cells, or PBMCs; the material itself was cDNA or gDNA.

V lost 7 bases and J lost 1, with 10 bases in between. This CDR3 is built from 12 residues. Germline CDR1 SQVTM, CDR2 ANQGSEA. The clonotype comes from a woman aged 60-75 years with acute COVID-19. The rearrangement joins TRBV29-1 to TRBJ1-1, with D unclear. The source material was PBMCs or T cells enriched from blood (not recorded which). CDR3 DNA: TGCAGCGCTCTAGATAGGAACACTGAAGCTTTCTTT. This encodes CSALDRNTEAFF.